This T cell receptor beta chain emerged from a study of early T cells in non-severe SARS-CoV-2 infection. CDR1 is SGHVS, CDR2 FNYEAQ, per germline. CDR3 size: 13 residues. V lost 5 bases to trimming and J lost 6 bases, with 13 bases between them. This clonotype was seen ten or more times. Each CDR3 protein is one row after TCRdb ran MiXCR on the 5' RACE reads. The profile covers 74,000 or so distinct CDR3 sequences, with around a tenth appearing a single time and less than 5% taken by the ten largest. The chain joins TRBV7-6 to TRBJ1-1; D might be TRBD1 (5 bases). The TCR sequence derives from an adult who was a healthcare worker with PCR-confirmed SARS-CoV-2 infection or an uninfected control (not recorded which). The sample was whole blood. The CDR3 DNA sequence: TGTGCCAGCAGCCCCTGGGTGGGGGCTGAAGCTTTCTTT. Protein: CASSPWVGAEAFF. The full variable domain, with the rest looked up from reference TRBV7-6 and TRBJ1-1, is GAGVSQSPRYKVTKRGQDVALRCDPISGHVSLYWYRQALGQGPEFLTYFNYEAQQDKSGLPNDRFSAERPEGSISTLTIQRTEQRDSAMYRCASSPWVGAEAFFGQGTRLTVV.